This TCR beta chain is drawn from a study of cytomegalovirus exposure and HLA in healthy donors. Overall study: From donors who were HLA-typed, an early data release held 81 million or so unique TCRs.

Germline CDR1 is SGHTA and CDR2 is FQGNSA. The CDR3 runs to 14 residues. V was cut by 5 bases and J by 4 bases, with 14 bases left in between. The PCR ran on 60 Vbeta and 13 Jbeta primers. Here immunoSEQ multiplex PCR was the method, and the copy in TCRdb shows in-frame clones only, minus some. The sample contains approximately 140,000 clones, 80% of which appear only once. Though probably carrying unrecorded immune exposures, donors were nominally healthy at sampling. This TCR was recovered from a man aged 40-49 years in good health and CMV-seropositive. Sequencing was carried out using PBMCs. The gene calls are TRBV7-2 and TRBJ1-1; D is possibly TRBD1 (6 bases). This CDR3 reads CASSPGQPTTEAFF. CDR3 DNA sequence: TGTGCCAGCAGCCCCGGACAGCCGACCACTGAAGCTTTCTTT.